This is a list of T cell receptor beta chains from one sample in a study of T cells in Graves' hyperthyroidism and ophthalmopathy. MiXCR, run by TCRdb on the multiplex PCR reads, gives a single entry per CDR3 protein. The repertoire holds just over 550,000 distinct CDR3 sequences, approximately 44% seen once, with 8.2% in the top ten. Sequencing was carried out using peripheral blood or thyroid tissue (not recorded which). These receptors came from a woman younger than 35 with Graves' hyperthyroidism. Each CDR3 is given without its conserved first and last residue.

TRBV6-4	TRBJ1-4	ASSEAGTGQF
TRBV2	TRBJ1-1	ASSYLGQGFSNTEAF
TRBV5-1	TRBJ2-2	ASSHSRELF
TRBV7-2	TRBJ2-7	ASSLSGSPNYEQY
TRBV10-3	TRBJ1-3	AIQEAGNTIY
TRBV10-3	TRBJ1-2	ASSESEIYGYT
TRBV2	TRBJ1-1	ASTLTGAVNTEAF
TRBV7-8	TRBJ1-1	ASSLVLRAHTEAF
TRBV10-3	TRBJ1-5	AISVWGQPQH
TRBV5-6	TRBJ1-1	ASRDRAPTNTEAF
TRBV24-1	TRBJ2-5	ATSDHKETQY
TRBV10-3	TRBJ1-1	ASSPPQALNTEAF
TRBV7-9	TRBJ1-4	ASSYGTTGPNEKLF
TRBV12-3/TRBV12-4	TRBJ1-2	ASSRTGDNYGYT
TRBV7-2	.	ASAETSGYNEQF
TRBV20-1	TRBJ1-2	SAIRDGYT
TRBV19	TRBJ1-2	ASSGGGPYYGYT
TRBV2	TRBJ2-1	ASSGTSGLYNEQF
TRBV15	TRBJ1-5	ATSKDGGGTFEDQPQH
TRBV9	TRBJ1-5	ASSVAVVLADQPQH
TRBV7-2	TRBJ2-7	ASSQKRASSYEQY
TRBV12-3/TRBV12-4	TRBJ1-6	ASSDTGTPLH
TRBV10-3	TRBJ1-1	ASSYRSNTEAF